These T cell receptor beta chains were read from a single sample in a study of Ad26.COV2.S vaccination and SARS-CoV-2 variants. Profiling relied on immunoSEQ multiplex PCR, and the TCRdb table lists in-frame clones only, not all of them. This table holds more than 150,000 clones, approximately 88% found once. The sample consisted of peripheral blood, taken after recovery from COVID-19. The origin of the receptors is a human donor who had recovered from COVID-19. Each CDR3 is given with its conserved first and last residue. D genes are given only for firm matches. Clone size is not always given. Where it is, it says once, few, many or a class for expanded clones.

CASSGGTAGAETQYF | TGTGCCAGCAGTGGTGGTACCGCGGGAGCGGAGACCCAGTACTTC | TRBJ2-5 | TRBD2 | NA | TRBV2
CASSPGTGVSGANVLTF | TGTGCCAGCAGCCCGGGGACAGGGGTTTCTGGGGCCAACGTCCTGACTTTC | TRBJ2-6 | TRBD1 | NA | TRBV3-1/TRBV3-2
CASSQWTVSSYNSPLHF | TGTGCCAGCAGCCAGTGGACGGTAAGCTCCTATAATTCACCCCTCCACTTT | TRBJ1-6 | NA | NA | TRBV7-2
CASSPGGASYEQYF | TGTGCCAGCAGCCCAGGGGGGGCCTCCTACGAGCAGTACTTC | TRBJ2-7 | NA | NA | TRBV7-3
CASTLMRGTYTSSSSYNSPLHF | TGTGCCAGCACCTTAATGCGGGGGACTTATACTAGCTCGAGCTCCTATAATTCACCCCTCCACTTT | TRBJ1-6 | NA | NA | TRBV2
CASSASGTLGETQYF | TGTGCCAGCAGCGCCTCCGGGACCCTCGGAGAGACCCAGTACTTC | TRBJ2-5 | NA | NA | TRBV9
CASSPLTGNGYTF | TGTGCCAGCAGCCCTCTCACGGGGAATGGCTACACCTTC | TRBJ1-2 | NA | NA | TRBV7-8
CATSSGRENTEAFF | TGTGCCACCTCCTCGGGGAGGGAGAACACTGAAGCTTTCTTT | TRBJ1-1 | NA | NA | TRBV2
CASSHYLGQGTETQYF | TGCGCCAGCAGCCACTACCTTGGACAGGGGACGGAGACCCAGTACTTC | TRBJ2-5 | TRBD1 | NA | TRBV4-1
CASSTRGESYNEQFF | TGTGCCAGCAGTACCCGGGGGGAGTCCTACAATGAGCAGTTCTTC | TRBJ2-1 | TRBD2 | NA | TRBV6-6
CASTPYSGRGNTQYF | TGTGCCAGCACCCCTTACTCGGGTCGGGGGAATACGCAGTATTTT | TRBJ2-3 | NA | NA | TRBV11-2
CAISESFETREAFF | TGTGCCATCAGTGAGTCGTTCGAAACACGAGAGGCTTTCTTT | TRBJ1-1 | NA | NA | TRBV10-3
CAWSRDLVREQFF | TGTGCCTGGAGTCGAGACTTAGTCCGGGAGCAGTTCTTC | TRBJ2-1 | NA | once | TRBV30
CASSSRTGGNQPQHF | TGTGCCAGCAGTTCGCGGACAGGGGGGAATCAGCCCCAGCATTTT | TRBJ1-5 | TRBD1 | NA | TRBV2
CASSPPGLGETQYF | TGTGCCAGCTCACCACCGGGGCTAGGGGAGACCCAGTACTTC | TRBJ2-5 | NA | NA | TRBV18
CASVKDRLNTEAFF | TGCGCCAGCGTTAAGGACAGGCTGAACACTGAAGCTTTCTTT | TRBJ1-1 | TRBD1 | NA | TRBV5-1
CASSYLGGGGNQPQHF | TGTGCCAGCAGTTACCTTGGGGGAGGGGGCAATCAGCCCCAGCATTTT | TRBJ1-5 | NA | NA | TRBV6-5
CASSPAGGSGNTIYF | TGCGCCAGCAGCCCGGCCGGGGGCTCTGGAAACACCATATATTTT | TRBJ1-3 | NA | NA | TRBV5-1
CASSSGGSAVYNEQFF | TGTGCCAGCAGCAGTGGAGGGAGTGCGGTATACAATGAGCAGTTCTTC | TRBJ2-1 | NA | NA | TRBV7-3
CASSPVPTDTQYF | TGTGCCAGCAGCCCGGTGCCCACAGATACGCAGTATTTT | TRBJ2-3 | NA | NA | TRBV3-1/TRBV3-2
CASSIGQGSFGRFVTEAFF | TGTGCCAGCAGTATCGGACAGGGTAGTTTTGGACGTTTCGTGACTGAAGCTTTCTTT | TRBJ1-1 | TRBD1 | NA | TRBV6-2/TRBV6-3
CASSEGAANLNTEAFF | TGTGCCAGCAGCGAGGGTGCAGCTAACCTGAACACTGAAGCTTTCTTT | TRBJ1-1 | NA | NA | TRBV5-5
CASSFLSGSSYNEQFF | TGTGCCAGCAGCTTCCTTAGCGGGAGCTCCTACAATGAGCAGTTCTTC | TRBJ2-1 | TRBD2 | NA | TRBV7-3
CAGLDRSGANVLTF | TGTGCCGGGCTGGACCGCTCTGGGGCCAACGTCCTGACTTTC | TRBJ2-6 | NA | few | TRBV18
CASSYLNSPLHF | TGTGCCAGCAGTTACCTAAATTCACCCCTCCACTTT | TRBJ1-6 | NA | NA | TRBV6-5
CASSLSGQGIHNSPLHF | TGTGCCAGCAGCTTATCAGGACAGGGAATTCATAATTCACCCCTCCACTTT | TRBJ1-6 | TRBD1 | NA | TRBV7-9
CASSRTDSGNTIYF | TGTGCCAGCAGTAGGACAGACTCTGGAAACACCATATATTTT | TRBJ1-3 | NA | once | TRBV6-5
CSVEGGDSQYYGYTF | TGCAGCGTTGAGGGTGGGGACAGCCAATACTATGGCTACACCTTC | TRBJ1-2 | TRBD1 | NA | TRBV29-1
CSASYRGISGNTIYF | TGCAGTGCTAGTTACCGGGGAATCTCTGGAAACACCATATATTTT | TRBJ1-3 | NA | few | TRBV20-1
CASSMGWGAFF | TGTGCCAGTAGTATGGGCTGGGGAGCTTTCTTT | TRBJ1-1 | NA | NA | TRBV19
CASSPSGLSETQYF | TGCGCCAGCAGCCCCTCCGGCCTATCGGAGACCCAGTACTTC | TRBJ2-5 | NA | NA | TRBV5-1
CASSQGRGPNTGELFF | TGTGCCAGCAGCCAGGGGCGGGGGCCGAACACCGGGGAGCTGTTTTTT | TRBJ2-2 | NA | NA | TRBV3-1/TRBV3-2
CASSWTVTAGSPLHF | TGTGCCAGCTCATGGACCGTAACGGCGGGATCACCCCTCCACTTT | TRBJ1-6 | NA | NA | TRBV6-5
CALGSDSSYNEQFF | TGTGCCCTAGGTAGCGATAGCTCCTACAATGAGCAGTTCTTC | TRBJ2-1 | NA | NA | TRBV7-3
CASSLVGAFSGNTIYF | TGTGCCAGCAGCTTGGTGGGGGCCTTCTCTGGAAACACCATATATTTT | TRBJ1-3 | NA | NA | TRBV5-5
CASSVEPVAGGGEKLFF | TGTGCCAGCAGCGTAGAGCCGGTGGCAGGGGGAGGTGAAAAACTGTTTTTT | TRBJ1-4 | TRBD1 | once | TRBV9
CASSRASGSFDTQYF | TGTGCCAGCAGTAGGGCTAGCGGGAGTTTTGATACGCAGTATTTT | TRBJ2-3 | TRBD2 | NA | TRBV6-5
CASSRRLADYEQYF | TGTGCCAGCAGCCGGAGACTAGCGGATTACGAGCAGTACTTC | TRBJ2-7 | TRBD2 | NA | TRBV6-5
CASSSGQTTYQETQYF | TGTGCCAGCAGCTCGGGACAGACAACGTACCAAGAGACCCAGTACTTC | TRBJ2-5 | TRBD1 | NA | TRBV5-8
CASSLPGRRFIGELFF | TGTGCCAGCAGCTTACCGGGACGTAGGTTCATCGGGGAGCTGTTTTTT | TRBJ2-2 | NA | once | TRBV7-9
CASSYSAGDTDTQYF | TGTGCCAGCAGCTATTCGGCGGGAGACACAGATACGCAGTATTTT | TRBJ2-3 | TRBD2 | NA | TRBV7-9
CAISALAGNYGYTF | TGTGCCATCAGTGCTTTAGCAGGGAACTATGGCTACACCTTC | TRBJ1-2 | NA | few | TRBV10-3
CASSVGFKRTAEAFF | TGTGCCAGCAGCGTAGGGTTCAAGAGAACGGCTGAAGCTTTCTTT | TRBJ1-1 | NA | NA | TRBV9
CASSLERGLAAAYEQYF | TGTGCCAGCAGCTTAGAACGAGGACTAGCAGCAGCTTACGAGCAGTACTTC | TRBJ2-7 | TRBD2 | NA | TRBV11-3
CASSWRTEINEKLFF | TGTGCCAGCAGCTGGCGGACAGAGATTAATGAAAAACTGTTTTTT | TRBJ1-4 | NA | NA | TRBV5-6
CASIKSGGTDTQYF | TGTGCCAGCATTAAGAGCGGCGGCACAGATACGCAGTATTTT | TRBJ2-3 | NA | NA | TRBV2
CASSLMTGRGYTF | TGTGCCAGCAGTCTTATGACAGGGAGAGGCTACACCTTC | TRBJ1-2 | TRBD1 | NA | TRBV12-3/TRBV12-4
CASSHPVMRASTDTQYF | TGTGCCAGCAGCCACCCTGTGATGCGAGCTAGCACAGATACGCAGTATTTT | TRBJ2-3 | NA | NA | TRBV5-6
CASSRTANQPQHF | TGTGCCAGCAGCCGGACAGCGAATCAGCCCCAGCATTTT | TRBJ1-5 | NA | NA | TRBV6-6
CASSQGRISYNSPLHF | TGTGCCAGCAGCCAAGGGAGAATCTCCTATAATTCACCCCTCCACTTT | TRBJ1-6 | NA | NA | TRBV14
CASSDRAFNEKLFF | TGTGCCAGCAGTGATAGGGCCTTCAATGAAAAACTGTTTTTT | TRBJ1-4 | NA | NA | TRBV2
CASSEGVAFTDTQYF | TGTGCCAGCAGCGAGGGGGTAGCGTTCACAGATACGCAGTATTTT | TRBJ2-3 | NA | NA | TRBV9
CASSSRTGTVSYEQYF | TGCGCCAGCAGCTCTCGGACAGGGACCGTCTCCTACGAGCAGTACTTC | TRBJ2-7 | TRBD1 | NA | TRBV5-1